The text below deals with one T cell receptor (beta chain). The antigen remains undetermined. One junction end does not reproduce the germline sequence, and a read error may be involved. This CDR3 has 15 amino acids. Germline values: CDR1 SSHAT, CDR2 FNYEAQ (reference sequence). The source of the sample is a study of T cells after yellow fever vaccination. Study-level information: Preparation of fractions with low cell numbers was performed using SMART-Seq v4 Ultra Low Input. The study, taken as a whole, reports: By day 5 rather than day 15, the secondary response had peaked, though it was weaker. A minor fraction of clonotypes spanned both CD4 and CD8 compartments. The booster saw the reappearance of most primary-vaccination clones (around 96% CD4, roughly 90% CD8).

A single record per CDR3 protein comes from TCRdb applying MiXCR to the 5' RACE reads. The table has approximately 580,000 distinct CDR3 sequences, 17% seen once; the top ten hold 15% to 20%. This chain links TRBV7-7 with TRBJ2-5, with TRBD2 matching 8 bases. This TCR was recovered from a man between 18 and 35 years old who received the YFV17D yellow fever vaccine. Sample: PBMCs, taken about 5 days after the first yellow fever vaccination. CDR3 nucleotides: TGTGCTAGCAGCTTAGCGGGACCCGGAGGGGAGACCCAGTACTTC. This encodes CASSLAGPGGETQYF.